A selection of T cell receptor beta chains follows, all from one sample in a study of T cell clones after liver transplantation. The method was immunoSEQ multiplex PCR; TCRdb's version includes in-frame clones alone and lacks a portion of them. The sample has about 120,000 clones; around nine tenths are singletons. The sample consisted of CD4+ T cells from blood, taken 12 months after liver transplant. These receptor sequences come from a human patient who received a liver transplant. Part of the T cells may come from the graft donor. CDR3s include the opening cysteine and the closing phenylalanine or tryptophan. A D gene is named only where the DNA matches it firmly. Clone size appears in some rows only: once, few, many, or a class for an expanded clone.

d_gene,v_gene,len,abundance,j_gene,CDR3nt,CDR3aa
NA,TRBV19,14,NA,TRBJ2-2,TGTGCCAGTAGGGGGACTCAGGCGGCCGGGGAGCTGTTTTTT,CASRGTQAAGELFF
NA,TRBV5-1,15,NA,TRBJ2-3,TGCGCCAGCAGCTCACAGGGCGGAGGCACAGATACGCAGTATTTT,CASSSQGGGTDTQYF
TRBD2,TRBV27,18,once,TRBJ2-2,TGTGCCAGCAGGGGCTATCGAGCGGGAGCGAGGGACACCGGGGAGCTGTTTTTT,CASRGYRAGARDTGELFF
NA,TRBV5-1,15,NA,TRBJ1-1,TGCGCCAGCAGCTTGGTAGCTGGGTTTAACACTGAAGCTTTCTTT,CASSLVAGFNTEAFF
NA,TRBV6-1,14,few,TRBJ2-7,TGTGCCAGCAGTGAGGGTTTGCGGGCGTACGAGCAGTACTTC,CASSEGLRAYEQYF
NA,TRBV7-7,13,NA,TRBJ2-5,TGTGCCAGCAGCTTAGGATGGTCAGAGACCCAGTACTTC,CASSLGWSETQYF
TRBD2,TRBV11-1,15,NA,TRBJ2-3,TGTGCCAGCAGCTCGCCTAGCGGGGGCACAGATACGCAGTATTTT,CASSSPSGGTDTQYF
NA,TRBV25-1,16,NA,TRBJ2-2,TGTGCCAGCAGTGAATCTGGGAAGGGGTGGGCCGGGGAGCTGTTTTTT,CASSESGKGWAGELFF
NA,TRBV7-2,15,NA,TRBJ2-7,TGTGCCACGACCAACTGGGGCGGGACGCTACGCGAGCAGTACTTC,CATTNWGGTLREQYF
TRBD1,TRBV30,16,NA,TRBJ1-3,TGTGCCTGGAGTTTAGCGGGACAGTTCTCTGGAAACACCATATATTTT,CAWSLAGQFSGNTIYF
NA,TRBV19,14,NA,TRBJ2-3,TGTGCCAGTAAGTTAATATCTAGCACAGATACGCAGTATTTT,CASKLISSTDTQYF
NA,TRBV7-2,14,NA,TRBJ1-1,TGTGCCAGCAGCACTCACTCATCTTACCCTGAAGCTTTCTTT,CASSTHSSYPEAFF
NA,TRBV7-9,12,NA,TRBJ2-7,TGTGCCAGCAGCCATGGACAGTACGAGCAGTACTTC,CASSHGQYEQYF
TRBD2,TRBV6-1,14,NA,TRBJ2-3,TGTGCCAGCAGTGAAAGCGGGGGCGGAGATACGCAGTATTTT,CASSESGGGDTQYF
NA,TRBV7-2,14,NA,TRBJ2-2,TGTGCCAGCAGACCCGGGACGAACACCGGGGAGCTGTTTTTT,CASRPGTNTGELFF
TRBD1,TRBV5-1,16,NA,TRBJ2-3,TGCGCCAGCAGCCCTCAGGGACAGGGGATCACAGATACGCAGTATTTT,CASSPQGQGITDTQYF
TRBD1,TRBV30,13,NA,TRBJ2-5,TGTGCCTGGAGTGAGGGGGCGAGGGAGACCCAGTACTTC,CAWSEGARETQYF
NA,TRBV7-3,17,NA,TRBJ2-1,TGTGCCAGCAGCCCCGGTAGGGGTAGCGTAGTCTACAATGAGCAGTTCTTC,CASSPGRGSVVYNEQFF
NA,TRBV27,13,NA,TRBJ1-2,TGTGCCAGCAGTTTATCGGAGCTCTATGGCTACACCTTC,CASSLSELYGYTF
NA,TRBV10-3,14,NA,TRBJ2-2,TGTGCCATCAATTCTTTACAGGGAACCGGGGAGCTGTTTTTT,CAINSLQGTGELFF
NA,TRBV5-1,14,NA,TRBJ2-6,TGCGCCAGCGGACTGACGGATGGGGCCAACGTCCTGACTTTC,CASGLTDGANVLTF
NA,TRBV5-6,14,NA,TRBJ1-3,TGTGCCAGCAGCTTGACCGACTCTGGAAACACCATATATTTT,CASSLTDSGNTIYF
NA,TRBV29-1,14,NA,TRBJ1-1,TGCAGCGTTGAGGAACGGGTCCCCGGGGCTGAAGCTTTCTTT,CSVEERVPGAEAFF
NA,TRBV10-3,16,NA,TRBJ2-1,TGTGCCATCAGTGGAGACTCTGGGTCGTCCTACAATGAGCAGTTCTTC,CAISGDSGSSYNEQFF
NA,TRBV29-1,13,NA,TRBJ1-2,TGCAGCGTTGCCGGGGGGCAGGTGGATGGCTACACCTTC,CSVAGGQVDGYTF
NA,TRBV28,14,NA,TRBJ2-1,TGTGCCAGCAGGCAGGACAGAGTTTACAATGAGCAGTTCTTC,CASRQDRVYNEQFF
TRBD2,TRBV19,16,NA,TRBJ2-7,TGTGCCAGTACTAAACGGGGGGGCCTAAGCTCCTACGAGCAGTACTTC,CASTKRGGLSSYEQYF
NA,TRBV11-3,13,NA,TRBJ2-7,TGTGCCAGCAGCTTAGAATTATCCTACGAGCAGTACTTC,CASSLELSYEQYF
TRBD1,TRBV5-1,15,NA,TRBJ2-3,TGCGCCAGCAGCTTCACGACAGGGGGTGTAGATACGCAGTATTTT,CASSFTTGGVDTQYF
NA,TRBV11-3,15,NA,TRBJ2-7,TGTGCCAGCAGCCCCTCCTCGGGGTGGGGTTACGAGCAGTACTTC,CASSPSSGWGYEQYF
NA,TRBV7-3,15,NA,TRBJ2-2,TGTGCCAGCAGCTTAACGGCTACGAACACCGGGGAGCTGTTTTTT,CASSLTATNTGELFF
NA,TRBV19,14,NA,TRBJ2-2,TGTGCCACTGGCGAAGGGTGGATGCCCGGGGAGCTGTTTTTT,CATGEGWMPGELFF
TRBD2,TRBV5-1,17,few,TRBJ2-4,TGCGCCAGCAGCTTGGAAGCTAGCGGGGTAGCCAAAAACATTCAGTACTTC,CASSLEASGVAKNIQYF
TRBD2,TRBV6-1,14,once,TRBJ2-1,TGTGCCAGCAGCCCAGCGGGAGCTCTTAGTGAGCAGTTCTTC,CASSPAGALSEQFF
TRBD2,TRBV9,15,NA,TRBJ2-7,TGTGCCAGCAGCGTAGATTCTAGCGGCCTCTACGAGCAGTACTTC,CASSVDSSGLYEQYF
TRBD1,TRBV7-8,15,NA,TRBJ1-2,TGTGCCAGCAGCTTCTCCGGGACAGGGGTCTATGGCTACACCTTC,CASSFSGTGVYGYTF
NA,TRBV2,15,NA,TRBJ1-1,TGTGCCAGCAGTAAAGAGCGTCAGATGAACACTGAAGCTTTCTTT,CASSKERQMNTEAFF